This T cell receptor (beta chain) was captured in a study of radiotherapy plus CTLA-4 blockade in lung cancer. Findings of the study overall: Once radiotherapy plus ipilimumab had been given, TCR clones derived from tumor expanded in blood. Response, reportedly, was best predicted by interferon-beta along with early blood T cell clone dynamics.

In regard to this clone: Its antigen is not identified.

This CDR3 contains 15 residues. The V gene end was trimmed by 3 bases and the J gene end by 7 bases; junction bases not matched to a gene: 4. Germline CDR1 is SGHTA and CDR2 is FQGTGA. Libraries were prepared by immunoSEQ multiplex PCR; TCRdb keeps only in-frame clonotypes and omits some of them. The sample yields some 46,000 clones, 82% seen once. Alongside CTLA-4 blockade with ipilimumab, patients with chemo-refractory metastatic non-small-cell lung cancer received focal radiation. The sample here was peripheral blood, taken from a patient treated with radiotherapy plus ipilimumab. This receptor was identified in a human donor with non-small cell lung cancer who had stable disease on radiotherapy plus ipilimumab. The rearrangement joins TRBV7-3 to TRBJ2-1; 12 positions match TRBD2. In DNA, the CDR3 is TGTGCCAGCAGCTTGGCTAGCGGGAGGGGTAATGAGCAGTTCTTC. Translating it yields CASSLASGRGNEQFF.